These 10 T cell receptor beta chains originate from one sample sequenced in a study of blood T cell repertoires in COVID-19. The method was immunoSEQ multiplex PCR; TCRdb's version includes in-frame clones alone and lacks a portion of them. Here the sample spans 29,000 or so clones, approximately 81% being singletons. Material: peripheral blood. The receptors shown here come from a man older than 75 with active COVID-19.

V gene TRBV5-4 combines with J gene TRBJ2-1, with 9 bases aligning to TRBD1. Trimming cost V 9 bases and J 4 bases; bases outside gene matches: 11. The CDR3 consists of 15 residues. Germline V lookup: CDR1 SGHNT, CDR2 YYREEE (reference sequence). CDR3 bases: TGTGCCAACTCGCAGCCGGGACAGGGATACAATGAGCAGTTCTTC. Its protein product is CANSQPGQGYNEQFF.

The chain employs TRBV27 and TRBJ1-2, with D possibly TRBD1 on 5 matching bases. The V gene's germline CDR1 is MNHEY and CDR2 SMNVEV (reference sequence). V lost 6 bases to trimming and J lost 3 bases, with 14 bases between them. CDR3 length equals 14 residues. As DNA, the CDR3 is TGTGCCAGCAGGACCGGGGGAGGGTACTATGGCTACACCTTC. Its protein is CASRTGGGYYGYTF.

The DNA of the CDR3 is TGTGCCAGCAGCTTGGGCACGAGGGCTGAAGCTTTCTTT. Residues: CASSLGTRAEAFF. This rearrangement joins TRBV11-3 to TRBJ1-1; D uncertain. Trimming took off 3 bases at V and 6 bases at J, with 11 bases between the two ends. CDR1 and CDR2 (germline): SGHNT, YENEEA. This CDR3 has 13 residues.

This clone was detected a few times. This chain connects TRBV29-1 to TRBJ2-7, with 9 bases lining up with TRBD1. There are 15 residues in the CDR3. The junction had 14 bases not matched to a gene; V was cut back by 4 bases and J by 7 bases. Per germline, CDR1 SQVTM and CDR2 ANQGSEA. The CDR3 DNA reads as TGCAGCGTTGGGGGACCCGGGACAGGGCTTGGAGAGCAGTACTTC. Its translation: CSVGGPGTGLGEQYF.

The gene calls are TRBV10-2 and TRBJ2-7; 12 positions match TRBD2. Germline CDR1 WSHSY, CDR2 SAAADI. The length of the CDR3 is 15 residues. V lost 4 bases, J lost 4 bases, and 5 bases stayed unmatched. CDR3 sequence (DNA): TGCGCCAGCAGTGCTTCGACTAGCGGGAGTTACGAGCAGTACTTC. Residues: CASSASTSGSYEQYF.

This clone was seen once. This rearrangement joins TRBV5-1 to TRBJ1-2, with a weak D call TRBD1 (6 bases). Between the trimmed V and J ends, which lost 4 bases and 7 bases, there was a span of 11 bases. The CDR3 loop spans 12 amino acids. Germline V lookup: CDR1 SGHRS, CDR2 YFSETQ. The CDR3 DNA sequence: TGCGCCAGCAGCGGAACAGGGTCTGGCTACACCTTC. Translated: CASSGTGSGYTF.

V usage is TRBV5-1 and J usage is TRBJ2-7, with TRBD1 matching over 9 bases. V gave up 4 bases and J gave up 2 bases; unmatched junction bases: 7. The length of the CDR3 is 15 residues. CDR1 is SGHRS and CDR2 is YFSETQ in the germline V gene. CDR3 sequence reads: CASSLTGTGPYEQYF. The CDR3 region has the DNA TGCGCCAGCAGCCTGACCGGGACAGGGCCCTACGAGCAGTACTTC.

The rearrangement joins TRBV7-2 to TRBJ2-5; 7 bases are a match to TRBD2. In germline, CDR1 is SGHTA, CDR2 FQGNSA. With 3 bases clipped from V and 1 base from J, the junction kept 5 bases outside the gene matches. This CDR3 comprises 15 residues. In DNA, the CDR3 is TGTGCCAGCAGCTTGCAGCGGGGTCCCCAAGAGACCCAGTACTTC. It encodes CASSLQRGPQETQYF. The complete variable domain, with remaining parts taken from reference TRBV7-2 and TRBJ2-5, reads GAGVSQSPSNKVTEKGKDVELRCDPISGHTALYWYRQSLGQGLEFLIYFQGNSAPDKSGLPSDRFSAERTGGSVSTLTIQRTQQEDSAVYLCASSLQRGPQETQYFGPGTRLLVL.

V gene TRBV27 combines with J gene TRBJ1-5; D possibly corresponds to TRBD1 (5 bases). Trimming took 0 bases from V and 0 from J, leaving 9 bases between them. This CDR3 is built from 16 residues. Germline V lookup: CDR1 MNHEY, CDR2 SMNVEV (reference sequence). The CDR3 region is CASSLSPTVSNQPQHF. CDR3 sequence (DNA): TGTGCCAGCAGTTTATCCCCGACAGTTAGCAATCAGCCCCAGCATTTT.

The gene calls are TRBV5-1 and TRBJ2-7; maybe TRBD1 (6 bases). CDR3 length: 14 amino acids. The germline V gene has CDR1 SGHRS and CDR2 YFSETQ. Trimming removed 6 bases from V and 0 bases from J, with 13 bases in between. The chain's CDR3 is CASKRGISSYEQYF. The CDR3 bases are TGCGCCAGCAAAAGGGGGATAAGCTCCTACGAGCAGTACTTC.